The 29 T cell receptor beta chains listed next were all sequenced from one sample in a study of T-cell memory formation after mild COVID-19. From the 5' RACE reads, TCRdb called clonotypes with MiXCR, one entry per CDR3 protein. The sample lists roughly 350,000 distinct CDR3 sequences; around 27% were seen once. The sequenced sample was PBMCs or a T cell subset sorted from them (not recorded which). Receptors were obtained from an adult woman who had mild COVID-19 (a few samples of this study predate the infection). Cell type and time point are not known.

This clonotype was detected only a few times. This chain's CDR3 is CASSSDAGYINYGYTF. The CDR3 nucleotides read TGTGCCAGCAGCTCCGACGCGGGGTACATTAACTATGGCTACACCTTC. This rearrangement joins TRBV5-5 to TRBJ1-2, with unresolved D. The V and J ends lost 3 bases and 1 base respectively, with 16 bases between them. Germline CDR1 SGHKS, CDR2 YYEKEE (reference sequence). The CDR3 contains 16 residues.

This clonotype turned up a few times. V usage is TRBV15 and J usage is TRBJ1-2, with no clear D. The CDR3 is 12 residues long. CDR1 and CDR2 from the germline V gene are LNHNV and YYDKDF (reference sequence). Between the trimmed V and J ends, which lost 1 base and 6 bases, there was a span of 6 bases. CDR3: CATSRVQDGYTF. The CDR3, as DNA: TGTGCCACCAGCAGAGTGCAGGATGGCTACACCTTC.

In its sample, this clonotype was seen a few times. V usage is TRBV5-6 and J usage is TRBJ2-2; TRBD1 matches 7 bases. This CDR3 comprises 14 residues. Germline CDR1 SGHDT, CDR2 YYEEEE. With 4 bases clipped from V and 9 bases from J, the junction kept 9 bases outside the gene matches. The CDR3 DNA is TGTGCCAGCAGCCCGGGACAGCCGCGGAGGGAGCTGTTTTTT. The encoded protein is CASSPGQPRRELFF.

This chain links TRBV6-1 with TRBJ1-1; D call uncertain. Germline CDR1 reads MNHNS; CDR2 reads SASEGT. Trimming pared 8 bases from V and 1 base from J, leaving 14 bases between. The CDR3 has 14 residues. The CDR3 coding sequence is TGTGCCAGCGCCCCGGGCACGGGGAACACTGAAGCTTTCTTT. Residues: CASAPGTGNTEAFF.

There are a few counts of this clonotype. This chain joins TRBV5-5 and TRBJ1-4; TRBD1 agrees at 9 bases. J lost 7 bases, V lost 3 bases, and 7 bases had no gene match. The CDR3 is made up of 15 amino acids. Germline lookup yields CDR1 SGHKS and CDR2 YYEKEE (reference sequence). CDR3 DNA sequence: TGTGCCAGCAGCTGGGGGACAGGGTATTTTGAAAAACTGTTTTTT. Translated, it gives CASSWGTGYFEKLFF.

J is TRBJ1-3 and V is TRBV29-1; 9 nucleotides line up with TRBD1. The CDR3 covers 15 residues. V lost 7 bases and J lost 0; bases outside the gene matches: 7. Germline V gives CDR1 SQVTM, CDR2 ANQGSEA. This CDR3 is CSAGDRANSGNTIYF. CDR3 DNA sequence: TGCAGCGCTGGGGACAGGGCCAACTCTGGAAACACCATATATTTT.

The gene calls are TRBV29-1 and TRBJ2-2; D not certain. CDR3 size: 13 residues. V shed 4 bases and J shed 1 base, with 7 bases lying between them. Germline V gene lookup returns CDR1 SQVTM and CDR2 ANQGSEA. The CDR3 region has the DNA TGCAGCGTTGGCAGACAGAACACCGGGGAGCTGTTTTTT. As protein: CSVGRQNTGELFF.

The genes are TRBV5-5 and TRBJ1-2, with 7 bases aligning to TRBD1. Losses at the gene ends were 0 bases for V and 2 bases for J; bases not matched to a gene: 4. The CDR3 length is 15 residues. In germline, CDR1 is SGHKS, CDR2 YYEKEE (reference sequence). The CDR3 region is CASSLGGQTNYGYTF. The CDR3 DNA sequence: TGTGCCAGCAGCTTGGGGGGACAGACCAACTATGGCTACACCTTC.

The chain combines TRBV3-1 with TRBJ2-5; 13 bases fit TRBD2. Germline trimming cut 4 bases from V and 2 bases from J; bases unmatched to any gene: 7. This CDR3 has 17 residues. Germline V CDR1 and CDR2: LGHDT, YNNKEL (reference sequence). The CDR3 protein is CASSRRTSGGKQETQYF. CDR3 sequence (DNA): TGTGCCAGCAGCCGCCGGACTAGCGGGGGCAAGCAAGAGACCCAGTACTTC.

The CDR3: CASSVRITDTQYF. CDR3 in DNA: TGTGCCAGCAGCGTACGGATAACAGATACGCAGTATTTT. The J gene is TRBJ2-3, the V gene TRBV9; D gene unclear. This CDR3 region has 13 residues. CDR1 and CDR2 (germline): SGDLS, YYNGEE. V was shortened by 1 base and J by 3 bases, with 6 bases between the two germline ends.

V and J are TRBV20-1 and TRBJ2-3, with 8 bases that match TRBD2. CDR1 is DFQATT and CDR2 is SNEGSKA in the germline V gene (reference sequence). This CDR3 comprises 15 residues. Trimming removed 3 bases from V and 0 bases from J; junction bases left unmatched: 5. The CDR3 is CSASSSGASTDTQYF. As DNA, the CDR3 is TGCAGTGCTAGTAGTAGCGGGGCAAGCACAGATACGCAGTATTTT.

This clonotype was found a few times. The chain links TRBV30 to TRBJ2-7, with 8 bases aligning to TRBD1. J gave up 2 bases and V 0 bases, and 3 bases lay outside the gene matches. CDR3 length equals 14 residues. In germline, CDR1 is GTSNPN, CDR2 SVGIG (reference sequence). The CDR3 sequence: CAWSVQGGAYEQYF. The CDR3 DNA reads TGTGCCTGGAGTGTACAGGGGGGCGCCTACGAGCAGTACTTC.

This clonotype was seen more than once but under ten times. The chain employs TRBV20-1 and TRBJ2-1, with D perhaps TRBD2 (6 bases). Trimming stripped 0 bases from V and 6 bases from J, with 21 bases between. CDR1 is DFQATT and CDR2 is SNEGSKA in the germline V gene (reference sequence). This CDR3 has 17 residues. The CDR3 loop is CSARDREAGTGFNEQFF. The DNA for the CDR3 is TGCAGTGCTAGAGATAGGGAAGCGGGTACAGGTTTCAATGAGCAGTTCTTC.

The CDR3 loop reads CSVGEGPSYTF. Here the CDR3 DNA reads TGCAGCGTTGGGGAAGGGCCCAGCTACACCTTC. V gene TRBV29-1 combines with J gene TRBJ1-2; D remains unclear. The CDR3 spans 11 residues. The V end lost 4 bases, the J end lost 9 bases, and 12 bases lay between the germline ends. Germline CDR1 reads SQVTM; CDR2 reads ANQGSEA.

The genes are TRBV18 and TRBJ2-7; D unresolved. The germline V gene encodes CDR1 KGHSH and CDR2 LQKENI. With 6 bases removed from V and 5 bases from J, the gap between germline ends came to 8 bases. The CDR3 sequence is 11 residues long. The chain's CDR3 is CASSSRDEQYF. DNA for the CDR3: TGTGCCAGCTCCTCTCGGGACGAGCAGTACTTC. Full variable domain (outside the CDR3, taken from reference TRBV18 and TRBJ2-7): NAGVMQNPRHLVRRRGQEARLRCSPMKGHSHVYWYRQLPEEGLKFMVYLQKENIIDESGMPKERFSAEFPKEGPSILRIQQVVRGDSAAYFCASSSRDEQYFGPGTRLTVT.

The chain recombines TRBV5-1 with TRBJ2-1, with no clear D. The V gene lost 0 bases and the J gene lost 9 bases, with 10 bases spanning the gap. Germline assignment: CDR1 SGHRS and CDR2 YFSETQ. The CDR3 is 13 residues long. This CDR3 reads CASSLEVSAEQFF. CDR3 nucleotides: TGCGCCAGCAGCTTGGAAGTATCCGCTGAGCAGTTCTTC.

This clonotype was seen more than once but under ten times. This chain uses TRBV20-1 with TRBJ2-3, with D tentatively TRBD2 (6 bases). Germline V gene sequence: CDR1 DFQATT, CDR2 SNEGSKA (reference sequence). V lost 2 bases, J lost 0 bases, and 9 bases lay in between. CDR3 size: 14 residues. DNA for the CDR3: TGCAGTGCTAGACTAGCGCATAGCACAGATACGCAGTATTTT. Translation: CSARLAHSTDTQYF.

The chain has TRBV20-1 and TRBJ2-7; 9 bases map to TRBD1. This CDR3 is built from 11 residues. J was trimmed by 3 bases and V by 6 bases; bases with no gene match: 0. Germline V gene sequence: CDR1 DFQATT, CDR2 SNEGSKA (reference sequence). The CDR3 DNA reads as TGCAGTGCGGGACAGGGCTACGAGCAGTACTTC. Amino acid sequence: CSAGQGYEQYF.

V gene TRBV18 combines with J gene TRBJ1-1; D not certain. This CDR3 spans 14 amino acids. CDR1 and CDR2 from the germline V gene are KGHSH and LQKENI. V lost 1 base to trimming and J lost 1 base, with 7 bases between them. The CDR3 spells CASSPHPQNTEAFF. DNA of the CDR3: TGTGCCAGCTCACCACACCCACAGAACACTGAAGCTTTCTTT.

The CDR3 nucleotides are TGTGCCAGCTCCCCGCAGCGTGCGGGAGGGTACAATGAGCAGTTCTTC. Translation: CASSPQRAGGYNEQFF. The chain links TRBV18 to TRBJ2-1, with 9 nucleotides matching TRBD2. Germline V lookup: CDR1 KGHSH, CDR2 LQKENI. There are 16 residues in the CDR3. The V and J ends lost 6 bases and 4 bases, in that order; junction bases with no gene match: 10.

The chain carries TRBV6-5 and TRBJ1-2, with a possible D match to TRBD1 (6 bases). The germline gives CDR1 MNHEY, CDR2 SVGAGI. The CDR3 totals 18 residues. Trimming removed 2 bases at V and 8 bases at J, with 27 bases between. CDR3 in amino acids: CASSYTSIFIRTAFGYTF. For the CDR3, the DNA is TGTGCCAGCAGTTACACATCAATCTTTATTAGGACAGCCTTCGGCTACACCTTC.

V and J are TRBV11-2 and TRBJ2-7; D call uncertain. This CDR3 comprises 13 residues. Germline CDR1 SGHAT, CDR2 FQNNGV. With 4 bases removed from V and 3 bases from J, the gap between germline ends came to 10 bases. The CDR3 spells CASSSTRFYEQYF. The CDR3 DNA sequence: TGTGCCAGCAGCTCAACACGATTCTACGAGCAGTACTTC.

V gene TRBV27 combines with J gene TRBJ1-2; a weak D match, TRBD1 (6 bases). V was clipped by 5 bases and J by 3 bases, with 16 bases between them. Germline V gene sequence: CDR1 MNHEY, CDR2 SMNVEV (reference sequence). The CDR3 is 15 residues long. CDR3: CASSASDSYDYGYTF. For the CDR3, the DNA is TGTGCCAGCAGTGCCTCGGACAGCTACGACTATGGCTACACCTTC.

CDR3 nucleotides: TGTGCCAGCAGTGAACAGGGGGAAACCTACGAGCAGTACTTC. Amino acids: CASSEQGETYEQYF. This chain joins TRBV2 and TRBJ2-7; 7 bases map to TRBD1. The CDR3 runs 14 residues. Germline V gene lookup returns CDR1 SNHLY and CDR2 FYNNEI. V lost 2 bases, J lost 2 bases, and 3 bases stayed unmatched.

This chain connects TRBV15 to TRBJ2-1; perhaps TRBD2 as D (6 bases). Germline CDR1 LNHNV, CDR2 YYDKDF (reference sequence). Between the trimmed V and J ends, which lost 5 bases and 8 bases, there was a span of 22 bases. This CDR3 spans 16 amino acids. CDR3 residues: CATSSRRNPGEDEQFF. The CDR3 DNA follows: TGTGCCACCAGCTCCCGAAGGAATCCGGGAGAGGATGAGCAGTTCTTC.

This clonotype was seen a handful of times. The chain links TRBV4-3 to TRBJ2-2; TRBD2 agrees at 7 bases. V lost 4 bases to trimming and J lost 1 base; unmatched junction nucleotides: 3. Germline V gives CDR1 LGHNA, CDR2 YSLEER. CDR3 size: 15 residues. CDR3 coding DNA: TGCGCCAGCAGCCGCGAGCGGGAGAACACCGGGGAGCTGTTTTTT. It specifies CASSRERENTGELFF.

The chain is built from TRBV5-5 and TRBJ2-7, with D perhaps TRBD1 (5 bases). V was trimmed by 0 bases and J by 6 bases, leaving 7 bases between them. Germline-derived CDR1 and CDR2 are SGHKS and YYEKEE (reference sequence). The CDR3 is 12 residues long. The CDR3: CASSLGQFEQYF. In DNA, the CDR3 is TGTGCCAGCAGCTTGGGACAGTTCGAGCAGTACTTC.

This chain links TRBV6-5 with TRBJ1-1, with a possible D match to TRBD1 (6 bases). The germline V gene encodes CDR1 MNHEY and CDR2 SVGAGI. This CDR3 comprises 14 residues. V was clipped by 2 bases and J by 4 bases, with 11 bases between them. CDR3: CASSYKRTVTEAFF. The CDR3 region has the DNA TGTGCCAGCAGTTACAAACGGACAGTCACTGAAGCTTTCTTT.

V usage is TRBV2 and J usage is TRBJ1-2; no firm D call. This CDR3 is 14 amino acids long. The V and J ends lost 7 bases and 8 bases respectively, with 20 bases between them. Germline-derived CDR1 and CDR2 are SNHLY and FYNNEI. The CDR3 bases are TGTGCCAGCACCCCTGGTGGCCCGTTGGGGGGCTACACCTTC. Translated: CASTPGGPLGGYTF.